These T cell receptor beta chains were read from a single sample in a study of blood T cell repertoires in COVID-19. Sequencing was performed with immunoSEQ multiplex PCR; in TCRdb, only in-frame clones are kept and a portion is missing. The sample holds 210,000 or so clones, over 75% seen once. Input material: peripheral blood. These receptors came from a man over 45 with COVID-19, enrolled during active disease. Each CDR3 is given with its conserved first and last residue. The D gene is left open where the match is weak. Only part of the rows carry a size: once, few, many, or a class if the clone is expanded.

j_call v_call d_call clone_size cdr3_aa cdr3_nt
TRBJ2-3 TRBV5-1 NA NA CASSLAGITSTDTQYF TGCGCCAGCAGCTTGGCAGGAATAACTAGCACAGATACGCAGTATTTT
TRBJ1-2 TRBV30 TRBD1 NA CAWRPRDRGFYGYTF TGTGCCTGGAGACCCCGCGACAGGGGTTTCTATGGCTACACCTTC
TRBJ1-4 TRBV28 TRBD1 NA CASSPHTGQELFF TGTGCCAGCAGTCCCCATACTGGACAGGAACTGTTTTTT
TRBJ2-1 TRBV15 NA NA CATSRDAASPGEQFF TGTGCCACCAGCAGAGACGCTGCTAGCCCCGGTGAGCAGTTCTTC
TRBJ1-1 TRBV19 NA once CASKWGLGTEAFF TGTGCCAGTAAGTGGGGCTTAGGGACTGAAGCTTTCTTT
TRBJ2-1 TRBV3-1/TRBV3-2 TRBD2 NA CASTQGVAGGNEQFF TGTGCCAGCACCCAGGGAGTAGCGGGGGGTAATGAGCAGTTCTTC
TRBJ2-2 TRBV9 NA NA CASSAALTGELFF TGTGCCAGCAGCGCCGCACTCACCGGGGAGCTGTTTTTT
TRBJ2-5 TRBV7-9 TRBD1 once CASSPTWTGSQETQYF TGTGCCAGCAGCCCTACTTGGACAGGGTCCCAAGAGACCCAGTACTTC
TRBJ2-7 TRBV11-2 NA NA CASSFKGTQGSRYEQYF TGTGCCAGCAGCTTTAAGGGGACACAGGGATCCCGGTACGAGCAGTACTTC
TRBJ1-5 TRBV5-1 TRBD1 NA CASSFTGEANQPQHF TGCGCCAGCAGCTTCACAGGGGAGGCCAATCAGCCCCAGCATTTT
TRBJ1-2 TRBV9 TRBD1 NA CASSVGQGNNYGYTF TGTGCCAGCAGCGTAGGACAGGGGAACAACTATGGCTACACCTTC
TRBJ2-1 TRBV4-2 TRBD2 NA CASSQGLAGTINEQFF TGTGCCAGCAGCCAAGGGCTAGCGGGGACCATAAATGAGCAGTTCTTC
TRBJ2-1 TRBV19 NA NA CASSIAGISYNEQFF TGTGCCAGTAGTATAGCAGGGATTTCCTACAATGAGCAGTTCTTC
TRBJ1-6 TRBV4-2 NA NA CASSQEVQGNSPLHF TGTGCCAGCAGCCAAGAGGTCCAGGGGAATTCACCCCTCCACTTT